These 8 T cell receptor beta chains were all obtained from the same sample, sequenced in a study of neoadjuvant anti-PD-1 for oral cavity cancer. The time point is: after neoadjuvant nivolumab, at surgical resection. TCRdb's copy holds only in-frame clones and misses some; the assay was immunoSEQ multiplex PCR. This sample has about 1,400 clones, with 40% to 65% found just once. Sample: tumor tissue, taken after nivolumab (anti-PD-1) treatment. The receptors were sampled from a person aged 40 to 85 with oral cavity squamous cell carcinoma.

The rearrangement uses TRBV30 and TRBJ2-4; TRBD2 aligns across 8 bases. CDR1 and CDR2 (germline): GTSNPN, SVGIG (reference sequence). The V gene end was trimmed by 7 bases and the J gene end by 6 bases; junction bases not matched to a gene: 8. CDR3 length: 13 residues. CDR3 in amino acids: CAYRPGGGNIQYF. The CDR3 DNA follows: TGTGCCTATCGCCCGGGGGGGGGAAACATTCAGTACTTC.

This chain connects TRBV30 to TRBJ1-2; maybe TRBD1 (5 bases). Germline V gene lookup returns CDR1 GTSNPN and CDR2 SVGIG (reference sequence). Trimming left V 4 bases short and J 5 bases short, with 14 bases between. This CDR3 is built from 13 residues. The CDR3 nucleotides read TGTGCCTGGACTTTCGGGACGGAGTATGGCTACACCTTC. Translated: CAWTFGTEYGYTF.

This clone was seen more than once but under ten times. V usage is TRBV19 and J usage is TRBJ2-6; D not resolved. Germline V gives CDR1 LNHDA, CDR2 SQIVND (reference sequence). V gave up 3 bases and J gave up 4 bases, with 4 bases separating them. This CDR3 contains 13 residues. CDR3: CASSIAGANVLTF. The CDR3 bases are TGTGCCAGTAGTATTGCGGGGGCCAACGTCCTGACTTTC.

This chain connects TRBV10-3 to TRBJ2-1; 9 bases fit TRBD1. The CDR3 loop spans 14 amino acids. Trimming cost V 4 bases and J 9 bases; bases outside gene matches: 7. Germline CDR1 is ENHRY and CDR2 is SYGVKD. CDR3 region: CAISGGQGVTEQFF. The DNA for the CDR3 is TGTGCCATCAGTGGGGGACAGGGTGTGACTGAGCAGTTCTTC.

The DNA of the CDR3 is TGTGCCTGGAAGGGACTTCGGGATGAGCAGTTCTTC. As protein: CAWKGLRDEQFF. This chain connects TRBV30 to TRBJ2-1; D possibly corresponds to TRBD2 (6 bases). CDR1 and CDR2 from the germline V gene are GTSNPN and SVGIG (reference sequence). V shed 4 bases and J shed 8 bases, with 12 bases lying between them. The CDR3 runs to 12 residues.

The chain employs TRBV5-1 and TRBJ2-7; 7 bases are shared with TRBD1. Germline V lookup: CDR1 SGHRS, CDR2 YFSETQ. The ends lost 1 base at V and 2 bases at J; junction bases unmatched: 6. The CDR3 has 15 residues. The chain's CDR3 is CASSLIGDRAYEQYF. Written as DNA, the CDR3 is TGCGCCAGCAGCTTGATAGGCGACAGGGCCTACGAGCAGTACTTC.

This clone appeared a few times. The V and J genes are TRBV11-2 and TRBJ1-2; no firm D call. Per the germline V gene, CDR1 is SGHAT and CDR2 is FQNNGV. This CDR3 has 13 residues. Trimming removed 4 bases from V and 3 bases from J, with 9 bases in between. The CDR3 protein is CASSSESYYGYTF. CDR3 nucleotides: TGTGCCAGCAGCTCCGAATCCTACTATGGCTACACCTTC.

The rearrangement joins TRBV6-1 to TRBJ1-2, with unresolved D. Germline V gene lookup returns CDR1 MNHNS and CDR2 SASEGT. V dropped 4 bases and J dropped 6 bases, with 18 bases sitting between them. The CDR3 sequence is 15 residues long. CDR3 in amino acids: CASSAEGVSGDGYTF. The CDR3 DNA follows: TGTGCCAGCAGTGCCGAGGGAGTTAGCGGGGATGGCTACACCTTC.